The entry below describes one TCR beta chain. This clone's antigen is unknown. No much larger clone is present one base from it, and per-base qualities are unavailable. The CDR3 sequence holds 11 residues, the cysteine and phenylalanine included. Only the CDR3 region is kept as DNA, spanning 33 bases read in frame from base 1. Via the germline V gene, CDR1 is MDHEN and CDR2 SYDVKM. V is cut by 8 bases and J by 3 bases, and the space between the germline ends is 7 bases. The cohort was made up of approximately 670 healthy bone marrow donors. At the time of sampling, every cohort member was nominally healthy, though immune exposures that went unrecorded were likely present. The donor was CMV seropositive and was included in the group of almost 300 seropositive cohort members. A peripheral blood sample was collected from each donor, and TCR beta sequencing was performed on peripheral blood mononuclear cells. Genomic DNA extraction from the blood cell samples was performed with the Qiagen DNeasy Blood Extraction Kit.

Libraries were constructed by the immunoSEQ multiplex PCR assay. The multiplex PCR relied on a mix of 60 forward primers for TCR Vbeta segments and 13 reverse primers for TCR Jbeta segments. Amplification of the CDR3 region of rearranged TCR beta genes was performed with a multiplex PCR assay on genomic DNA. On the Illumina HiSeq System, the amplified TCR beta libraries were sequenced as 87-base-pair reads. In the authors' own workflow: A later analysis tallied around 80 million unique TCR beta chains across the roughly 610 repertoires, and about 12 million of those chains were shared by two or more donors. To remove PCR and sequencing errors, raw reads were error-corrected and collapsed into unique sequences using a nearest-neighbor algorithm that merged closely related sequences. V, D and J gene segments were assigned by aligning CDR3 sequences to IMGT reference sequences. For a sequence to be retained, a match of at least six nucleotides to both a V gene segment and a J gene segment was required. Rearrangements were called productive when the CDR3 lacked stop codons and stayed in frame with V and J; all others were non-productive. CDR3 was defined according to IMGT convention as the region running from the second conserved V-encoded cysteine to the conserved J-encoded phenylalanine. In an earlier analysis of approximately 590 of the donors, sequences lacking an unambiguous match to a single V gene segment were excluded. In an earlier analysis of approximately 590 of the donors, a V segment was called functional when productive rearrangements were above 56.7%, and segregating when the standard deviation between donors exceeded 5%. A statistical classification framework was developed to diagnose cytomegalovirus status using the catalog of TCR beta chain sequences. A later analysis assigned V and J genes by comparing TCR nucleotide sequences with IMGT/GENE-DB human TR gene sequences. The TCRdist pipeline was used in a later analysis to assign CDR3 sequences and most-parsimonious VDJ recombination scenarios. In a later analysis, each TCR beta chain was defined by its CDR3 amino acid sequence together with its V-gene family, and reads without a unique V-gene family were excluded. To address suspected cross-contamination and a sequencing artifact, a later analysis removed under 600 highly shared, low-generation-probability nucleotide sequences. A later analysis calculated a clonal expansion index for each public chain from normalized within-repertoire ranks of inferred template counts. In a later analysis, generation probabilities were computed with a VDJ recombination model fitted to out-of-frame rearrangements, and the resulting probabilities were checked against IGoR. Hypergeometric tests were used in a later analysis to score TCR-TCR, TCR-HLA and TCR-CMV co-occurrence, with a repertoire-size bias correction applied to the TCR pairs. False discovery rates were estimated in a later analysis by permuting HLA or CMV assignments 20 times. In a later analysis, co-occurring TCRs were grouped using DBSCAN, and TCRdist sequence similarity was added for clustering within HLA-allele-positive subsets. Repertoires with fewer than 30,000 or more than 120,000 public chains, plus five repertoires with anomalous nucleotide sharing, were excluded from co-occurrence clustering. Sourced from immuneACCESS, this table was stored by TCRdb with only in-frame sequences that have V and J called. A share of the clones is absent; for the studies checked, an unresolved V gene accounts for under half, and the remainder has no known explanation. V, J and clone size are taken as reported in that table, and D and trimming were inferred from the DNA itself. The sample contains 130,000 or so clones, roughly four fifths of them found a single time. The top ten constitute more than 2.5% of the sample.

These data are taken from a study of cytomegalovirus exposure and HLA in healthy donors (dated by TCRdb to 2017 to 2019). About the full investigation: In an earlier analysis of 550 to 750 of the donors, 276 Gb of sequence data and 100 million or so unique TCR beta sequences from 180 million or so T cells were reported. An early release that covered more than 550 HLA-typed donors contained approximately 300 gigabases of sequencing data and tens of millions of unique TCR sequences. Of the 300 to 450 genotyped donors, around 81% fell in the genetic ancestry cluster associated with self-reported Caucasian donors. The study was designed to test whether signatures of past pathogen exposure could be identified by cataloging public T cell receptors. The study used immunosequencing to profile the T cell repertoires of hundreds of subjects and linked those repertoires to cytomegalovirus serostatus. Besides the first cohort of under 700 subjects, a separate validation cohort made up of 95 to 150 different subjects was used. To predict cytomegalovirus infection status, the study combined high-throughput TCR immunosequencing, statistical association of individual TCRs with disease status, and machine learning. A later analysis re-analyzed previously published TCR beta repertoires from 600 to 850 donors and added high-resolution HLA genotyping to study TCR occurrence patterns. Rather than drawing on any new phenotypic data, the later analysis identified candidate immune exposures from TCR beta sequences and the way those sequences occurred across donors. In an earlier analysis of 587 of the donors, high-throughput TCR beta sequencing was used to judge whether each TCR beta V gene segment behaved as functional or pseudogenic. Donor age, sex, ethnicity and CMV serostatus were collected together with the repertoire data. In a later genetic analysis, genome-wide SNP genotypes for about three fifths of the roughly 670 donors were used, and that subset was treated as a discovery cohort. All discovery cohort repertoires had been generated on a single sequencing platform. HLA typing included class I and class II loci at four-digit resolution. The number of typed donors differed by locus: 629-630 for A, B, C, DRB1 and DQB1; roughly 510 for DQA1; some 610 for DPA1; and around 450 for DPB1. Five DR-DQ haplotypes were treated as single units for association and clustering because of strong linkage in the cohort. Among about 360 genotyped donors of the cohort, an average of about 240,000 unique TCR beta nucleotide sequences were sequenced per donor, roughly 20% of them non-productive. The study at large found these results: Some IMGT-functional V segments, including TRBV6-2 and TRBV6-3, could not be told apart with the 87-base-pair reads, so those segments were excluded. Specific HLA alleles were associated with 15,000 to 20,000 TCR beta sequences at a false discovery rate of 0.05 in a later analysis. In a later analysis, several top co-occurrence clusters were reported to appear linked to parvovirus B19, influenza, CMV and Epstein-Barr virus. According to a later analysis, most CMV-associated TCR beta chains appeared to be HLA-restricted, and the HLA associations seemed to be driven largely by CMV exposure. Compared with equally common non-associated chains, HLA-associated TCR beta chains in a later analysis were more clonally expanded and had lower generation probabilities. In a later analysis, TCR association rates were found to vary across HLA loci, with the most associated TCRs seen for DRB1 alleles and the fewest for HLA-C alleles. Sequencing depth was assumed to be roughly uniform across donors in the presence/absence analyses, though that assumption may not hold. This cohort had only TCR beta chains sequenced, and the lack of alpha or paired-chain data limited which features could be detected. A cluster of highly shared sequence variants was judged likely to represent a technical artifact of the sequencing pipeline. Immune exposure information for the cohort was limited to CMV serostatus. Linkage disequilibrium might explain the correlated functional status among segregating V segments, but an unknown experimental factor could not be ruled out. In an earlier analysis of roughly 500 of the donors, most TCR beta V segments appeared in productive rearrangements about 90% or about 30% of the time, broadly matching IMGT annotations. In a later genetic analysis, fewer N-insertions in productive TCRs were reported among donors in an Asian-associated ancestry cluster than the approximately 670-donor mean. Because counts were too low, seventeen rarely observed V segments, including chromosome 9 orphons, were excluded from the earlier analysis of several hundred of the donors. Assigning TCR associations to individual alleles was difficult when HLA alleles, especially DR and DQ, strongly co-occurred. V-gene and J-gene trimming of TCR beta chains was associated with a missense DCLRE1C variant in a later genetic analysis, and the association was replicated in an independent cohort. Most TCR sequences were seen in very few donors, while some public TCRs were found in many individuals. According to the authors, the approach could potentially be generalized to other disease states and immunological phenotypes. A further reported finding was that TCR beta sequences accurately predicted the HLA-A and HLA-B alleles for most subjects in the first cohort. Three of the identified cytomegalovirus-associated TCR beta chains were confirmed in vitro to be specific for cytomegalovirus antigens. Because HLA typing was missing for some donors at each locus, association tests included only the typed subset. Cytomegalovirus status was reported to be diagnosed by the classifier with high specificity and sensitivity in both the original and validation cohorts. In the study, some 160 TCR beta chains were listed as associated with cytomegalovirus.

The rearranged segments are TRBV28 and TRBJ1-2, with an unclear D gene assignment. Sequencing used PBMCs. The receptor was derived from a man younger than 35 in good health and CMV-seropositive. The CDR3 region has the sequence CASVGDYGYTF. The base sequence is TGTGCCAGCGTGGGAGACTATGGCTACACCTTC.